This TCR beta chain was identified in a study of early T cells in non-severe SARS-CoV-2 infection. The library protocol tagged individual cDNA molecules with unique molecular identifiers. In TCRdb, the 5' RACE reads were re-called with MiXCR into one record per CDR3 protein. The data hold around 58,000 distinct CDR3 sequences, with over 9.5% observed a single time. Germline assignment: CDR1 SGHTA and CDR2 FQGNSA. V lost 5 bases and J lost 0, with 15 bases in between. The CDR3 spans 16 residues. This clonotype was picked up many times. V is TRBV7-2 and J is TRBJ2-3; D is undetermined. Sample: whole blood. The origin of this receptor is an adult who was a healthcare worker with PCR-confirmed SARS-CoV-2 infection or an uninfected control (not recorded which). DNA of the CDR3: TGTGCCAGCAGCCGTGGCCCACCCCAGAGCACAGATACGCAGTATTTT. As protein: CASSRGPPQSTDTQYF.